The 23 T cell receptor beta chains presented below share a single source sample, sequenced in a study of CD8 T cells in Susac syndrome. Random hexamers served to reverse transcribe roughly 0.45 to 1 ug RNA. MiXCR, applied by TCRdb to the immunoSEQ multiplex PCR reads, yields one record per CDR3 protein. Among approximately 120,000 distinct CDR3 sequences listed, approximately 91% were seen once. The sequenced sample consisted of CD4+ T cells from PBMCs. Receptors originate from a human donor in good health.

The rearrangement uses TRBV7-9 and TRBJ1-5; a weak D match, TRBD1 (5 bases). Trimming cost V 2 bases and J 4 bases, with 9 bases left between them. CDR3 size: 14 residues. In germline, CDR1 is SEHNR, CDR2 FQNEAQ (reference sequence). CDR3 coding DNA: TGTGCCAGCAGCTTATGGGGCCCGAATCAGCCCCAGCATTTT. This translates into CASSLWGPNQPQHF.

The chain carries TRBV7-9 and TRBJ2-7; 8 bases align to TRBD1. CDR3 length: 15 amino acids. Per the germline V gene, CDR1 is SEHNR and CDR2 is FQNEAQ (reference sequence). Unmatched junction bases numbered 8, after V lost 4 bases and J lost 3 bases. The CDR3 loop reads CASSSRGPNHYEQYF. The CDR3 region has the DNA TGTGCCAGCAGCTCCAGGGGGCCCAACCACTACGAGCAGTACTTC.

V gene TRBV4-1 combines with J gene TRBJ2-3; TRBD1 matches 9 bases. This CDR3 contains 17 residues. Germline V lookup: CDR1 MGHRA, CDR2 YSYEKL. V shed 0 bases and J 3 bases; nucleotides not matched to a gene: 7. The CDR3 DNA reads TGCGCCAGCAGCCAAGACCACCGGGACAGGGCAACAGATACGCAGTATTTT. Protein: CASSQDHRDRATDTQYF.

The chain is built from TRBV5-1 and TRBJ2-3; 9 nucleotides match TRBD1. CDR1 and CDR2 (germline): SGHRS, YFSETQ. The V gene end was trimmed by 4 bases and the J gene end by 5 bases; junction bases not matched to a gene: 8. The CDR3 is made up of 15 amino acids. In nucleotides, the CDR3 is TGCGCCAGCAGCATACGGACAGGGGACGAAGATACGCAGTATTTT. Its protein is CASSIRTGDEDTQYF. The variable domain in full, completed from reference TRBV5-1 and TRBJ2-3, reads KAGVTQTPRYLIKTRGQQVTLSCSPISGHRSVSWYQQTPGQGLQFLFEYFSETQRNKGNFPGRFSGRQFSNSRSEMNVSTLELGDSALYLCASSIRTGDEDTQYFGPGTRLTVL.

The rearrangement links TRBV30 to TRBJ1-1, with D maybe TRBD1 (5 bases). The CDR3 totals 17 residues. V was pared by 4 bases and J by 1 base, with 22 bases between. CDR1 is GTSNPN, CDR2 SVGIG, per germline (reference sequence). CDR3 DNA sequence: TGTGCCTGGACCTCCCTCGTTCAAAGAACAGGGAACACTGAAGCTTTCTTT. It is translated as CAWTSLVQRTGNTEAFF.

The V and J genes are TRBV27 and TRBJ2-3; 12 bases line up with TRBD2. The CDR3 runs to 21 residues. From germline, CDR1 is MNHEY and CDR2 SMNVEV (reference sequence). With V trimmed by 0 bases and J by 5 bases, 18 bases remained unmatched. For the CDR3, the DNA is TGTGCCAGCAGTTTATCCCCGACAGGGGTGGCTAGCGGGGGGGCCGGAGATACGCAGTATTTT. Its protein is CASSLSPTGVASGGAGDTQYF.

The rearrangement links TRBV5-6 to TRBJ2-3, with D possibly being TRBD1 or TRBD2 (6 bases each). V shed 3 bases and J shed 5 bases, with 13 bases lying between them. The V gene's germline CDR1 is SGHDT and CDR2 YYEEEE. This CDR3 region has 14 residues. DNA of the CDR3: TGTGCCAGCAGCTCGCCAGGGGAGGTAGATACGCAGTATTTT. Translation: CASSSPGEVDTQYF.

The rearrangement joins TRBV4-1 to TRBJ2-5; 10 nucleotides agree with TRBD1. Germline V lookup: CDR1 MGHRA, CDR2 YSYEKL. The J segment lost 2 bases and the V segment lost 1 base, leaving 4 bases of the junction unmatched. CDR3 length: 16 residues. In DNA, the CDR3 is TGCGCCAGCAGCCAAGGACAGGGGGCATCACAAGAGACCCAGTACTTC. This encodes CASSQGQGASQETQYF.

The gene calls are TRBV6-2 or TRBV6-3 and TRBJ2-7; D gene unclear. The CDR3 totals 14 residues. CDR1 and CDR2 from the germline V gene are MNHEY and SVGEGT. The ends were cut back, 7 bases at V and 2 bases at J, with 15 bases in the middle. The chain's CDR3 is CASMRSGTTYEQYF. The CDR3 DNA is TGTGCCAGCATGCGGTCAGGCACTACCTACGAGCAGTACTTC.

The chain has TRBV6-2 or TRBV6-3 and TRBJ1-2, with 9 bases identical to TRBD1. The J segment lost 7 bases and the V segment lost 1 base, leaving 4 bases of the junction unmatched. The CDR3 is 14 residues long. Looked up from germline, CDR1 is MNHEY and CDR2 is SVGEGT. The CDR3 coding sequence is TGTGCCAGCAGTTACTGGGACAGGGCGGCTGGCTACACCTTC. This encodes CASSYWDRAAGYTF.

The chain employs TRBV7-2 and TRBJ2-3; 9 nucleotides align to TRBD2. V lost 4 bases to trimming and J lost 5 bases; unmatched junction nucleotides: 10. CDR1 and CDR2 (germline): SGHTA, FQGNSA. The CDR3 has 16 residues. CDR3 protein: CASSSRPLAGRDTQYF. The CDR3 nucleotides are TGTGCCAGCAGCTCCCGGCCTCTAGCGGGGAGAGATACGCAGTATTTT.

The chain combines TRBV9 with TRBJ1-5, with D possibly matching TRBD1 (6 bases). The CDR3 spans 14 residues. Germline lookup yields CDR1 SGDLS and CDR2 YYNGEE. V was pared by 4 bases and J by 0 bases, with 8 bases between. The CDR3 reads CASSTGFSNQPQHF. CDR3 nucleotide sequence: TGTGCCAGCAGCACAGGGTTTAGCAATCAGCCCCAGCATTTT.

This clonotype was found once. The chain links TRBV5-4 to TRBJ2-3; perhaps TRBD2 as D (6 bases). Trimming pared 7 bases from V and 2 bases from J, leaving 14 bases between. CDR3 size: 14 residues. CDR1 is SGHNT, CDR2 YYREEE, per germline (reference sequence). CDR3 sequence: CASRPGLHTDTQYF. Written as DNA, the CDR3 is TGTGCCAGCCGCCCGGGACTGCACACAGATACGCAGTATTTT.

The table lists this clonotype with a count of one. The chain is built from TRBV7-2 and TRBJ2-7; tentatively, D is TRBD1 (6 bases). The V gene lost 5 bases and the J gene lost 7 bases, with 12 bases spanning the gap. The CDR3 is 12 residues long. Germline V lookup: CDR1 SGHTA, CDR2 FQGNSA. CDR3 nucleotide sequence: TGTGCCAGCAGCACCTCAGGGGAGGAGCAGTACTTC. This codes for CASSTSGEEQYF.

The rearrangement joins TRBV6-1 to TRBJ1-5; TRBD1 is a possible D gene (6 bases). Trimming left V 4 bases short and J 1 base short, with 20 bases between. CDR1 MNHNS and CDR2 SASEGT come from the germline V gene. This CDR3 contains 18 residues. This chain's CDR3 is CASSGLERDMLSNQPQHF. DNA of the CDR3: TGTGCCAGCAGTGGATTGGAGAGGGACATGCTAAGCAATCAGCCCCAGCATTTT.

The rearrangement joins TRBV20-1 to TRBJ1-1; unclear D gene. The germline CDR1 and CDR2 sequences are DFQATT and SNEGSKA (reference sequence). The V end was cut by 0 bases, the J end by 3 bases, with 8 bases between. CDR3 length: 13 residues. The CDR3 protein is CSARDRADTEAFF. CDR3 nucleotides: TGCAGTGCTAGAGATAGGGCGGACACTGAAGCTTTCTTT.

V is TRBV12-3 or TRBV12-4 and J is TRBJ2-1; 8 positions match TRBD1. This CDR3 contains 14 residues. The junction had 8 bases not matched to a gene; V was cut back by 6 bases and J by 7 bases. The CDR3 DNA is TGTGCCAGCAGCCCGACGACAGGGGCTAATGAGCAGTTCTTC. Protein: CASSPTTGANEQFF.

V gene TRBV4-2 combines with J gene TRBJ2-5, with D uncertain. This CDR3 contains 17 residues. Germline lookup yields CDR1 LGHNA and CDR2 YNFKEQ. Trimming removed 0 bases at V and 4 bases at J, with 18 bases between. In nucleotides, the CDR3 is TGTGCCAGCAGCCAAGATCTTACCATTCGGAAAGGAGAGACCCAGTACTTC. Amino acid sequence: CASSQDLTIRKGETQYF.

The chain is built from TRBV3-1 and TRBJ1-1, with D uncertain. V shed 7 bases and J shed 4 bases, with 16 bases lying between them. CDR3 size: 14 residues. Germline V gives CDR1 LGHDT, CDR2 YNNKEL (reference sequence). This CDR3 is CASIPKGEGTEAFF. The CDR3 DNA is TGTGCCAGCATCCCGAAGGGTGAAGGCACTGAAGCTTTCTTT. Full variable domain (outside the CDR3, taken from reference TRBV3-1 and TRBJ1-1): DTAVSQTPKYLVTQMGNDKSIKCEQNLGHDTMYWYKQDSKKFLKIMFSYNNKELIINETVPNRFSPKSPDKAHLNLHINSLELGDSAVYFCASIPKGEGTEAFFGQGTRLTVV.

This chain uses TRBV29-1 with TRBJ2-3, with 7 bases lining up with TRBD1. CDR3 size: 19 residues. Germline assignment: CDR1 SQVTM and CDR2 ANQGSEA. Trimming cost V 2 bases and J 3 bases; bases outside gene matches: 20. Written as DNA, the CDR3 is TGCAGCGTTGAATTACGCCGGGTCAGGGCGAAGGGGGCGACAGATACGCAGTATTTT. Its protein product is CSVELRRVRAKGATDTQYF.

The chain joins TRBV11-1 to TRBJ1-6; 7 positions match TRBD1. The germline CDR1 and CDR2 sequences are SGHAT and FQDESV (reference sequence). This CDR3 has 15 amino acids. V trimming: 5 bases; J trimming: 7 bases; junction bases outside the gene matches: 8. The CDR3 loop reads CASSTGTAGNSPLHF. The CDR3 DNA reads TGTGCCAGCAGCACGGGGACAGCCGGGAATTCACCCCTCCACTTT.

This chain joins TRBV2 and TRBJ1-1; a weak D match, TRBD1 (5 bases). CDR1 SNHLY and CDR2 FYNNEI come from the germline V gene. CDR3 length: 16 amino acids. Trimming removed 6 bases from V and 5 bases from J, with 22 bases in between. The CDR3 loop is CASREWSYGAGTEAFF. CDR3 DNA sequence: TGTGCCAGCAGGGAGTGGTCGTATGGGGCTGGGACTGAAGCTTTCTTT.

The rearrangement links TRBV11-1 to TRBJ2-3; D is ambiguous. The germline gives CDR1 SGHAT, CDR2 FQDESV (reference sequence). The CDR3 totals 15 residues. V lost 4 bases and J 0 bases, leaving 11 bases between the germline ends. CDR3 sequence (DNA): TGTGCCAGCAGCTGGCTCCAGTTAAGCACAGATACGCAGTATTTT. The encoded protein is CASSWLQLSTDTQYF.